The 11 T cell receptor beta chains presented below share a single source sample, sequenced in a study of identical twins. TCRdb re-called the 5' RACE reads with MiXCR, one entry per CDR3 protein. The sample comprises 250,000 to 350,000 distinct CDR3 sequences, nearly 9.5% of which are singletons, and 5.5% to 9% rests with the top ten. This sample also appeared in a second study, on yellow fever vaccine responses in identical twins.

Material for sequencing was CD8+ T cells sorted from blood. These receptors originate from a woman between 18 and 30 years old in good health.

The chain is built from TRBV12-3 or TRBV12-4 and TRBJ2-1; TRBD2 aligns across 9 bases. This CDR3 comprises 20 residues. V lost 1 base and J lost 2; bases outside the gene matches: 15. The CDR3 DNA follows: TGTGCCAGCAGTTTAGTACCCGGTTTAATGGCGGGAGGGACCTACAATGAGCAGTTCTTC. Its translation is CASSLVPGLMAGGTYNEQFF.

This clonotype has ten or more counts. The J gene is TRBJ2-3, the V gene TRBV7-9; 7 nucleotides agree with TRBD1. CDR3 length: 17 residues. The germline CDR1 and CDR2 sequences are SEHNR and FQNEAQ (reference sequence). Trimming cost V 5 bases and J 7 bases; bases outside gene matches: 18. The DNA of the CDR3 is TGTGCCAGCAGCGGTAGATCCGACCCGAACAGGGGCCATACGCAGTATTTT. Protein product: CASSGRSDPNRGHTQYF.

This clonotype has a count of ten or more. The J gene is TRBJ2-7, the V gene TRBV24-1; unclear D gene. The CDR3 is 13 residues long. The V end lost 5 bases, the J end lost 0 bases, and 7 bases lay between the germline ends. Germline CDR1 is KGHDR and CDR2 is SFDVKD. Written as DNA, the CDR3 is TGTGCCACCAGTGCGGGTGCCTCCTACGAGCAGTACTTC. This encodes CATSAGASYEQYF.

The V gene is TRBV7-2, the J gene TRBJ2-3, with a weak D call TRBD2 (5 bases). This CDR3 has 13 amino acids. V shed 7 bases and J shed 0 bases, with 8 bases lying between them. CDR1 is SGHTA, CDR2 FQGNSA, per germline. The CDR3 loop is CASKSGSTDTQYF. The CDR3 DNA reads TGTGCCAGCAAGAGCGGAAGCACAGATACGCAGTATTTT.

The J gene is TRBJ2-1, the V gene TRBV15; TRBD2 aligns across 9 bases. Germline V gene lookup returns CDR1 LNHNV and CDR2 YYDKDF (reference sequence). Trimming at V came to 2 bases and at J to 6 bases, leaving 2 bases not matched to a gene. This CDR3 is built from 14 residues. The CDR3 DNA reads as TGTGCCACCAGCAGACTAGCGGGGCCCAATGAGCAGTTCTTC. This codes for CATSRLAGPNEQFF.

V and J are TRBV28 and TRBJ2-7, with D possibly matching TRBD2 (5 bases). V dropped 3 bases and J dropped 4 bases, with 13 bases sitting between them. The CDR3 totals 14 residues. Germline V lookup: CDR1 MDHEN, CDR2 SYDVKM. CDR3 sequence reads: CASSFRTFGYEQYF. As DNA, the CDR3 is TGTGCCAGCAGTTTCCGGACTTTCGGTTACGAGCAGTACTTC.

This clonotype has only a few counts. The chain joins TRBV9 to TRBJ2-7, with 8 bases matching TRBD2. The CDR3 length is 17 residues. Germline values: CDR1 SGDLS, CDR2 YYNGEE. V shed 0 bases, J shed 1 base, and the junction held 9 bases outside the gene matches. CDR3 nucleotide sequence: TGTGCCAGCAGCGTAGCGTCGGGAGGGTTAGGGTCCTACGAGCAGTACTTC. It yields the protein CASSVASGGLGSYEQYF.

V and J are TRBV6-5 and TRBJ2-1; 8 nucleotides match TRBD1. This CDR3 is built from 13 residues. CDR1 and CDR2 from the germline V gene are MNHEY and SVGAGI. Trimming removed 2 bases from V and 9 bases from J; junction bases left unmatched: 3. This CDR3 reads CASSYGTGGEQFF. The CDR3 DNA sequence: TGTGCCAGCAGTTACGGCACAGGGGGTGAGCAGTTCTTC.

In this sample, this clonotype turned up many times. The chain couples TRBV12-3 or TRBV12-4 to TRBJ1-3; D gene uncertain. Between the trimmed V and J ends, which lost 6 bases and 0 bases, there was a span of 6 bases. The CDR3 is 13 amino acids. This CDR3 reads CASRGHSGNTIYF. The CDR3 DNA sequence: TGTGCCAGCAGAGGCCACTCTGGAAACACCATATATTTT.

In this sample, this clonotype turned up many times. J is TRBJ2-7 and V is TRBV7-6; 10 bases are a match to TRBD2. J was trimmed by 7 bases and V by 3 bases; bases with no gene match: 6. The germline V gene has CDR1 SGHVS and CDR2 FNYEAQ. The CDR3 extends over 14 amino acids. This CDR3 reads CASSLGTSVGEQYF. The DNA for the CDR3 is TGTGCCAGCAGCTTGGGGACTAGCGTAGGAGAGCAGTACTTC.

This clonotype was detected ten times or more. The chain employs TRBV12-3 or TRBV12-4 and TRBJ2-7, with TRBD1 matching over 11 bases. The CDR3 has 17 amino acids. After removal of 6 bases from V and 5 bases from J, the junction contained 15 bases not matched to a gene. The CDR3 reads CASSGEAGTGGGDEQYF. The CDR3 region has the DNA TGTGCCAGCAGCGGAGAGGCCGGGACAGGGGGTGGAGACGAGCAGTACTTC.